This T cell receptor (beta chain) originates from a study of tumor-infiltrating lymphocytes in primary liver carcinoma. Study conclusions and caveats: Only about 7-25% of top clones were detected in each of the five tumor regions. Tumors had a significantly higher top-250-clone fraction than blood (p = 0.039).

CDR1 is MGHRA, CDR2 YSYEKL, per germline. CDR3 size: 17 residues. With regard to this clonotype: As yet, its antigen is unknown. The junction departs from germline at one end; a sequencing error may be responsible.

The tissue used was unsorted bulk material of about 19-33 mg. RNA and DNA were co-extracted from it with the AllPrep DNA/RNA mini kit. Among the patients, all had chronic HBV infection and none had been treated. TCR beta cDNA was reverse-transcribed from 500 to 550 ng of total RNA. The reaction used a constant-region primer and ProtoScript II reverse transcriptase. The TCR beta library was amplified through three nested multiplex PCR rounds in a modified ARM-PCR procedure. Primers for the first two PCR rounds were TRBV1-TRBV30 forward primers and a C-beta reverse primer (approximately 10 cycles per round). TCRdb used MiXCR to reprocess the multiplex PCR reads, holding one entry per CDR3 protein. The top ten clones hold approximately 9.7% of a sample with roughly 120,000 distinct CDR3 sequences, less than 80% of them seen once.

This rearrangement joins TRBV4-1 to TRBJ2-3; a weak D match, TRBD2 (5 bases). This sequence was found in a woman aged 60-70 years with primary liver carcinoma and hepatitis B virus infection. Sequencing input: liver tumor tissue from sampling region 1. Subset here: tumor region T1, superior pole. This CDR3 reads CASSQGVRGSATNTQYF. As DNA, the CDR3 is TGCGCCAGCAGCCAAGGGGTTCGTGGGAGTGCCACAAATACGCAGTATTTT.